The clone carrying this T cell receptor (beta chain) showed up just a few times. Its matching antigen is unknown. The time point is: week 11, during vaccination. It was 300 ug of mutant IDH1 20-mer peptide that made up each vaccine dose, given with topical imiquimod. Each donor presented with a new WHO grade 3 or 4 astrocytoma that tested IDH1-mutant and showed ATRX loss. The source of the sample is a study of a mutant IDH1 vaccine in newly diagnosed glioma. About the study: Therapy received beforehand was radiotherapy, temozolomide, or both, with most patients given both.

Repertoires were generated with immunoSEQ multiplex PCR, while TCRdb's copy carries only in-frame clones and drops some. The table lists under 150,000 clones, roughly 90% of them singletons, with more than 0.55% in the top ten. With V trimmed by 6 bases and J by 8 bases, 3 bases remained unmatched. Germline V gene sequence: CDR1 SNHLY, CDR2 FYNNEI. The CDR3 sequence is 14 residues long. This TCR was recovered from a woman aged 45-65 years with glioma. The genes are TRBV2 and TRBJ1-6, with 11 bases fitting TRBD1. This specimen was PBMCs, taken from a glioma patient whose treatment included an IDH1 peptide vaccine. The CDR3 sequence is CASRDRGRDSPLHF. CDR3 bases: TGTGCCAGCAGGGACAGGGGGCGCGATTCACCCCTCCACTTT.